The 30 T cell receptor beta chains reported below all come from one sample, sequenced in a study of T cells after yellow fever vaccination. MiXCR was run by TCRdb on the 5' RACE reads, yielding one entry per CDR3 protein. This sample has around 360,000 distinct CDR3 sequences, with approximately 10% found just once. The sequences come from PBMCs, collected on the day of the first yellow fever vaccination. These receptors were obtained from a young man who received the YFV17D yellow fever vaccine.

In this sample, this clonotype turned up a few times. The chain carries TRBV7-8 and TRBJ1-2, with 7 bases that match TRBD1. This CDR3 is built from 13 residues. V dropped 5 bases and J dropped 6; count of bases not matched to a gene: 6. Germline V gene lookup returns CDR1 SGHVS and CDR2 FQNEAQ. The CDR3, as DNA: TGTGCCAGCAGCGCCCAGACAGGGAATGGCTACACCTTC. Translating it yields CASSAQTGNGYTF.

The V and J genes are TRBV30 and TRBJ2-7; D is perhaps TRBD1 (6 bases). Germline CDR1 and CDR2: GTSNPN and SVGIG (reference sequence). The germline V and J ends were trimmed by 0 bases and 4 bases, with 16 bases remaining between them. The CDR3 consists of 15 residues. CDR3 sequence reads: CAWSVPRQAVYEQYF. DNA of the CDR3: TGTGCCTGGAGTGTTCCCCGACAGGCCGTTTACGAGCAGTACTTC.

This clonotype was detected only a few times. The chain combines TRBV29-1 with TRBJ2-3; 9 bases match TRBD2. The CDR3 sequence is 13 residues long. CDR1 and CDR2 (germline): SQVTM, ANQGSEA. The junction had 0 bases not matched to a gene; V was cut back by 1 base and J by 4 bases. CDR3 sequence (DNA): TGCAGCGTTGAAGGCGGGGGGGCAGATACGCAGTATTTT. It encodes CSVEGGGADTQYF.

CDR3 sequence (DNA): TGTGCCAGCAGCCCTGGACGGTCGAGCTCCTACGAGCAGTACTTC. It is translated as CASSPGRSSSYEQYF. This sequence joins TRBV7-8 and TRBJ2-7; unclear D gene. CDR1 is SGHVS, CDR2 FQNEAQ, per germline. The CDR3 sequence is 15 residues long. V lost 5 bases and J 0 bases, leaving 14 bases between the germline ends. Supplemented by reference TRBV7-8 and TRBJ2-7, the full variable domain reads GAGVSQSPRYKVAKRGQDVALRCDPISGHVSLFWYQQALGQGPEFLTYFQNEAQLDKSGLPSDRFFAERPEGSVSTLKIQRTQQEDSAVYLCASSPGRSSSYEQYFGPGTRLTVT.

This clonotype was counted only a few times. The rearrangement uses TRBV4-3 and TRBJ2-7; the D gene is possibly TRBD1 (5 bases). The CDR3 sequence is 15 residues long. Germline V gene sequence: CDR1 LGHNA, CDR2 YSLEER. Trimming cost V 5 bases and J 0 bases, with 14 bases left between them. In nucleotides, the CDR3 is TGCGCCAGCAGCGCCTCAGGGCGCGGCTCCTACGAGCAGTACTTC. Protein: CASSASGRGSYEQYF.

This clonotype was found many times. The chain employs TRBV30 and TRBJ1-1, with D uncertain. V lost 2 bases and J 10 bases, leaving 11 bases between the germline ends. Germline assignment: CDR1 GTSNPN and CDR2 SVGIG (reference sequence). The CDR3 consists of 11 residues. CDR3 sequence: CAWSLTATAFF. CDR3 bases: TGTGCCTGGAGTCTCACGGCGACAGCTTTCTTT. Based on the CDR3 plus reference TRBV30 and TRBJ1-1, the full variable domain is SQTIHQWPATLVQPVGSPLSLECTVEGTSNPNLYWYRQAAGRGLQLLFYSVGIGQISSEVPQNLSASRPQDRQFILSSKKLLLSDSGFYLCAWSLTATAFFGQGTRLTVV.

There are a few counts of this clonotype. The V gene is TRBV12-5, the J gene TRBJ1-4; D is unclear. Trimming removed 3 bases at V and 7 bases at J, with 12 bases between. Germline V lookup: CDR1 LGHNT, CDR2 FRNRAP. The CDR3 contains 14 residues. CDR3 residues: CASGFGSRGEKLFF. CDR3 sequence (DNA): TGTGCTAGTGGTTTTGGGAGTCGCGGTGAAAAACTGTTTTTT.

This clonotype has a handful of counts. The V call is TRBV6-1, the J call TRBJ2-1, with TRBD2 matching over 7 bases. This CDR3 comprises 15 residues. Germline values: CDR1 MNHNS, CDR2 SASEGT. V was pared by 6 bases and J by 7 bases, with 12 bases of the junction left unmatched. CDR3: CASSLGNSGENEQFF. CDR3 DNA: TGTGCCAGCAGCCTCGGTAACAGCGGGGAGAATGAGCAGTTCTTC.

In its sample, this clonotype was seen a few times. The rearrangement joins TRBV7-3 to TRBJ2-2; 8 nucleotides line up with TRBD2. Germline values: CDR1 SGHTA, CDR2 FQGTGA. The CDR3 is 14 amino acids. V lost 4 bases and J lost 9; bases outside the gene matches: 7. The CDR3 protein is CASSSTGGARELFF. The DNA for the CDR3 is TGTGCCAGCAGCTCAACCGGGGGGGCGAGGGAGCTGTTTTTT.

There are many counts of this clonotype. The chain uses TRBV12-3 or TRBV12-4 and TRBJ1-1, with D unresolved. Trimming stripped 3 bases from V and 7 bases from J, with 6 bases between. This CDR3 has 11 amino acids. CDR3 DNA sequence: TGTGCCAGCAGTTTGGGTATTGAAGCTTTCTTT. It yields the protein CASSLGIEAFF.

At least ten counts were recorded for this clonotype. The rearrangement links TRBV15 to TRBJ2-5, with D possibly being TRBD1 (5 bases). CDR1 is LNHNV, CDR2 YYDKDF, per germline (reference sequence). This CDR3 has 14 residues. V lost 1 base to trimming and J lost 4 bases, with 10 bases between them. The CDR3 DNA reads TGTGCCACCAGCAGAGTCAGGGATGGAGAGACCCAGTACTTC. Residues: CATSRVRDGETQYF.

The V and J genes are TRBV7-3 and TRBJ1-3; D not certain. CDR3 length: 16 residues. Per the germline V gene, CDR1 is SGHTA and CDR2 is FQGTGA. V gave up 1 base and J gave up 4 bases, with 14 bases separating them. The CDR3 is CASSLSPGQPGNTIYF. The CDR3 DNA sequence: TGTGCCAGCAGCTTAAGTCCGGGCCAGCCCGGAAACACCATATATTTT.

This clonotype was found a few times. The gene calls are TRBV3-1 and TRBJ2-3; D gene ambiguous. The CDR3 runs 14 residues. With 4 bases removed from V and 2 bases from J, the gap between germline ends came to 10 bases. The germline V gene encodes CDR1 LGHDT and CDR2 YNNKEL (reference sequence). DNA for the CDR3: TGTGCCAGCAGCCGTAGGACCACCACAGATACGCAGTATTTT. This encodes CASSRRTTTDTQYF.

The chain joins TRBV6-5 to TRBJ1-1; tentatively, D is TRBD1 (5 bases). V lost 0 bases, J lost 1 base, and 6 bases lay in between. Per germline, CDR1 MNHEY and CDR2 SVGAGI. This CDR3 has 14 amino acids. This chain's CDR3 is CASSYSTANTEAFF. CDR3 DNA sequence: TGTGCCAGCAGTTACTCGACAGCGAACACTGAAGCTTTCTTT.

V is TRBV18 and J is TRBJ2-5, with TRBD1 as a possible D gene (5 bases). Per germline, CDR1 KGHSH and CDR2 LQKENI. This CDR3 contains 14 residues. V lost 3 bases and J 2 bases, leaving 10 bases between the germline ends. CDR3 in DNA: TGTGCCAGCTCACCTTACCAGGGACAAGAGACCCAGTACTTC. Its translation: CASSPYQGQETQYF.

This chain uses TRBV23-1 with TRBJ2-6; tentatively, D is TRBD1 (5 bases). TRBV23-1 is flagged as an ORF with uncertain function. The length of the CDR3 is 17 residues. V lost 4 bases and J lost 1, with 14 bases in between. Here the CDR3 DNA reads TGCGCCAGCAGTCTTAAGGGGCACTCATCTGGGGCCAACGTCCTGACTTTC. It translates to CASSLKGHSSGANVLTF.

In its sample, this clonotype was seen a few times. The chain couples TRBV7-2 to TRBJ1-2, with 9 positions matching TRBD1. Germline V CDR1 and CDR2: SGHTA, FQGNSA. The CDR3 extends over 14 amino acids. The V and J ends lost 5 bases and 4 bases, in that order; junction bases with no gene match: 5. The CDR3 DNA is TGTGCCAGCAGCAGATCGACAGGGGGCTATGGCTACACCTTC. This gives the protein CASSRSTGGYGYTF.

The J gene is TRBJ2-3, the V gene TRBV5-5; unclear D gene. The germline gives CDR1 SGHKS, CDR2 YYEKEE (reference sequence). This CDR3 contains 13 residues. V dropped 1 base and J dropped 6 bases, with 9 bases sitting between them. In DNA form, the CDR3 reads TGTGCCAGCAGCTTGCAATTGGGCGATACGCAGTATTTT. As protein: CASSLQLGDTQYF.

There are a few counts of this clonotype. The genes are TRBV9 and TRBJ1-1; 12 nucleotides match TRBD1. The trim removed 0 bases at V and 1 base at J, leaving 4 bases unmatched. CDR1 is SGDLS, CDR2 YYNGEE, per germline. CDR3 size: 17 residues. The CDR3 reads CASSVGGQGAGNTEAFF. The CDR3, as DNA: TGTGCCAGCAGCGTAGGGGGACAGGGGGCCGGGAACACTGAAGCTTTCTTT.

The table lists this clonotype with a few counts. The chain is built from TRBV18 and TRBJ1-1; no clear D. The CDR3 loop spans 14 amino acids. Germline V CDR1 and CDR2: KGHSH, LQKENI. The germline V and J ends were trimmed by 3 bases and 4 bases, with 12 bases remaining between them. The CDR3 bases are TGTGCCAGCTCACCGCCGGGGAGGGCCACTGAAGCTTTCTTT. It translates to CASSPPGRATEAFF.

The V call is TRBV29-1, the J call TRBJ1-2, with a tentative D call TRBD1 (6 bases). Germline CDR1 and CDR2: SQVTM and ANQGSEA. This CDR3 has 13 residues. Trimming took off 6 bases at V and 6 bases at J, with 17 bases between the two ends. DNA for the CDR3: TGCAGCGTCAATACGTACAGGGCCAATGGCTACACCTTC. It yields the protein CSVNTYRANGYTF.

CDR3: CASSDPGLEADTQYF. The CDR3 DNA is TGTGCCAGCAGTGACCCGGGACTAGAGGCAGATACGCAGTATTTT. The V call is TRBV2, the J call TRBJ2-3; 8 bases map to TRBD2. V lost 3 bases, J lost 4 bases, and 6 bases stayed unmatched. The CDR3 totals 15 residues. The germline V gene has CDR1 SNHLY and CDR2 FYNNEI.

The chain combines TRBV24-1 with TRBJ2-7; 10 bases map to TRBD1. J was trimmed by 3 bases and V by 7 bases; bases with no gene match: 20. CDR1 and CDR2 from the germline V gene are KGHDR and SFDVKD. The CDR3 has 19 amino acids. CDR3: CATSDTIRPGTGERYEQYF. CDR3 bases: TGTGCCACCAGCGATACTATACGTCCGGGGACAGGGGAGCGCTACGAGCAGTACTTC.

The sample holds a few counts of this clonotype. This chain links TRBV2 with TRBJ2-1; 10 nucleotides agree with TRBD2. The junction had 6 bases not matched to a gene; V was cut back by 6 bases and J by 4 bases. CDR1 and CDR2 (germline): SNHLY, FYNNEI. The CDR3 sequence is 15 residues long. CDR3 in amino acids: CASRDSGGFYNEQFF. CDR3 sequence (DNA): TGTGCCAGCAGGGATAGCGGGGGGTTTTACAATGAGCAGTTCTTC.

This clonotype was counted a few times. CDR3 bases: TGTGCCAGCAGTTCACTAGGGACAGGGAACTATGGCTACACCTTC. It is translated as CASSSLGTGNYGYTF. This chain links TRBV27 with TRBJ1-2; 9 nucleotides agree with TRBD1. The CDR3 is 15 amino acids. CDR1 and CDR2 (germline): MNHEY, SMNVEV (reference sequence). After removal of 4 bases from V and 2 bases from J, the junction contained 5 bases not matched to a gene.

This clonotype was seen a few times. V usage is TRBV15 and J usage is TRBJ1-2; D is undetermined. The CDR3 has 14 amino acids. The V end lost 0 bases, the J end lost 3 bases, and 8 bases lay between the germline ends. Looked up from germline, CDR1 is LNHNV and CDR2 is YYDKDF (reference sequence). Here the CDR3 reads CATSRDTQHYGYTF. CDR3 DNA sequence: TGTGCCACCAGCAGAGATACACAGCACTATGGCTACACCTTC.

This clonotype was detected only a few times. The CDR3 nucleotides read TGTGCCAGCAGCAGAGGGCGGGGACAGGGTGACGGGGAGCAGTTCTTC. This translates into CASSRGRGQGDGEQFF. The rearrangement joins TRBV7-3 to TRBJ2-1, with TRBD1 identical over 9 bases. Germline CDR1 reads SGHTA; CDR2 reads FQGTGA. CDR3 length: 16 residues. J lost 10 bases, V lost 5 bases, and 15 bases had no gene match. The full variable domain, in which reference TRBV7-3 and TRBJ2-1 provide the parts outside the CDR3, is GAGVSQTPSNKVTEKGKYVELRCDPISGHTALYWYRQSLGQGPEFLIYFQGTGAADDSGLPNDRFFAVRPEGSVSTLKIQRTERGDSAVYLCASSRGRGQGDGEQFFGPGTRLTVL.

There are many counts of this clonotype. The chain carries TRBV7-2 and TRBJ2-3; D is perhaps TRBD2 (6 bases). The CDR3 consists of 14 residues. Trimming cost V 4 bases and J 2 bases, with 10 bases left between them. CDR1 and CDR2 (germline): SGHTA, FQGNSA. CDR3 loop: CASSSGLYTDTQYF. In DNA, the CDR3 is TGTGCCAGCAGCTCGGGACTTTACACAGATACGCAGTATTTT.

This clonotype was detected a few times. This chain connects TRBV3-1 to TRBJ2-1, with 7 bases matching TRBD2. Germline lookup yields CDR1 LGHDT and CDR2 YNNKEL (reference sequence). The CDR3 is 16 amino acids. V lost 2 bases and J lost 4; bases outside the gene matches: 8. DNA for the CDR3: TGTGCCAGCAGCCAACTTAGGACTAGTAGGTACAATGAGCAGTTCTTC. This translates into CASSQLRTSRYNEQFF.

At least ten counts were recorded for this clonotype. This chain joins TRBV12-3 or TRBV12-4 and TRBJ2-3, with 8 bases fitting TRBD2. J was trimmed by 4 bases and V by 7 bases; bases with no gene match: 4. The CDR3 sequence is 13 residues long. The CDR3 DNA reads TGTGCCAGCAAAGGACTAGCAGCAGATACGCAGTATTTT. It specifies CASKGLAADTQYF.